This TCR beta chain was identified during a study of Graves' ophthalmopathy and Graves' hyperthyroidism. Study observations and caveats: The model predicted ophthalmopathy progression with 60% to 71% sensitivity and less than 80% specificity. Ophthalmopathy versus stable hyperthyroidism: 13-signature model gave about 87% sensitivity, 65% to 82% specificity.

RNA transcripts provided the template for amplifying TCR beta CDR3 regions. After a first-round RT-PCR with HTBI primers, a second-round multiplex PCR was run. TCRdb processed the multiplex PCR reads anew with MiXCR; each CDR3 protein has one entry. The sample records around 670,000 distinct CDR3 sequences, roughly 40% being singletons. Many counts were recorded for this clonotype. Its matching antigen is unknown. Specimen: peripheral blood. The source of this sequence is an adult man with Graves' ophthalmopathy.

CDR3 region: CAREGQANTEAFF. In DNA form, the CDR3 reads TGTGCCAGGGAGGGACAGGCGAACACTGAAGCTTTCTTT. The chain carries TRBV2 and TRBJ1-1; 8 nucleotides match TRBD1. The junction had 4 bases not matched to a gene; V was cut back by 9 bases and J by 1 base. CDR1 and CDR2 (germline): SNHLY, FYNNEI. This CDR3 is built from 13 residues.